The 26 T cell receptor beta chains given below trace back to one sample, sequenced in a study of beta chain features in type 1 diabetes. TCRB transcripts that were expressed got sequenced, as all of the isolated RNA had been reverse transcribed. Sequenced by immunoSEQ multiplex PCR; TCRdb stores in-frame clones only, minus some. Of about 330,000 clones detected, about 11% appear once; the ten largest clones hold roughly 0.014%. Material: naive CD4+ T cells from blood. Receptor source: a woman aged 30 to 39 in good health.

In its sample, this clone was seen a few times. The junction departs from germline at one end; a sequencing error may be responsible. The chain has TRBV4-2 and TRBJ2-7; D remains unclear. CDR1 is LGHNA and CDR2 is YNFKEQ in the germline V gene. This CDR3 contains 15 residues. This chain's CDR3 is CASSQDWAVAYEQYF. The CDR3 coding sequence is TGTGCCAGCAGCCAAGATTGGGCAGTGGCCTATGAGCAGTACTTC.

This clone was picked up a small number of times. V usage is TRBV19 and J usage is TRBJ2-1, with 8 bases fitting TRBD2. CDR1 and CDR2 from the germline V gene are LNHDA and SQIVND (reference sequence). J lost 2 bases, V lost 6 bases, and 6 bases had no gene match. This CDR3 comprises 15 residues. The chain's CDR3 is CASRRLAQAYNEQFF. Written as DNA, the CDR3 is TGTGCCAGTAGGAGACTAGCGCAGGCCTACAATGAGCAGTTCTTC.

The CDR3 region has the DNA TGTGCCAGCAGCCGACATTCCGGGACAGATCAGCCCCAGCATTTT. This sequence encodes CASSRHSGTDQPQHF. This chain uses TRBV7-9 with TRBJ1-5, with TRBD1 identical over 7 bases. This CDR3 is 15 amino acids long. Looked up from germline, CDR1 is SEHNR and CDR2 is FQNEAQ (reference sequence). V lost 5 bases, J lost 5 bases, and 9 bases stayed unmatched.

A few counts support this clone. V and J are TRBV28 and TRBJ1-5, with D possibly matching TRBD1 (6 bases). CDR1 is MDHEN, CDR2 SYDVKM, per germline. The CDR3 has 15 residues. Trimming shortened V by 2 bases and J by 4 bases, and 12 bases separated the two germline ends. CDR3 nucleotide sequence: TGTGCCAGCAGTTTAGGGGCAGGGGCTAATCAGCCCCAGCATTTT. It yields the protein CASSLGAGANQPQHF.

On this clone: Other DNA sequences in the same sample also yield this CDR3. This sequence joins TRBV30 and TRBJ2-5; no clear D gene. Germline CDR1 and CDR2: GTSNPN and SVGIG (reference sequence). The CDR3 is 11 amino acids. Trimming stripped 2 bases from V and 5 bases from J, with 6 bases between. The chain's CDR3 is CAWSSRETQYF. The CDR3, as DNA: TGTGCCTGGAGTTCTCGGGAGACCCAGTACTTC.

This clone was counted between two and nine times. The V call is TRBV7-9, the J call TRBJ2-1; possibly TRBD2 for D (6 bases). V was shortened by 7 bases and J by 11 bases, with 24 bases between the two germline ends. Germline lookup yields CDR1 SEHNR and CDR2 FQNEAQ (reference sequence). The CDR3 consists of 15 residues. In DNA form, the CDR3 reads TGTGCCAGCACTGTAAGGAGGGTTCCAGAATACCAGCAGTTCTTC. This sequence encodes CASTVRRVPEYQQFF. Drawing the rest from reference TRBV7-9 and TRBJ2-1, the complete variable domain is DTGVSQNPRHKITKRGQNVTFRCDPISEHNRLYWYRQTLGQGPEFLTYFQNEAQLEKSRLLSDRFSAERPKGSFSTLEIQRTEQGDSAMYLCASTVRRVPEYQQFFGPGTRLTVL.

This clone turned up a few times. The CDR3 region is CASSLASGGTYEQYF. CDR3 sequence (DNA): TGTGCCAGCAGCTTAGCATCGGGGGGGACCTACGAGCAGTACTTC. V is TRBV7-6 and J is TRBJ2-7; 8 bases are a match to TRBD2. Per germline, CDR1 SGHVS and CDR2 FNYEAQ. This CDR3 spans 15 amino acids. J was trimmed by 2 bases and V by 0 bases; bases with no gene match: 3.

This clone was detected a few times. CDR3 in amino acids: CASSERQGAKYEQYF. CDR3 nucleotide sequence: TGTGCCAGCAGTGAAAGGCAGGGGGCAAAATACGAGCAGTACTTC. This chain links TRBV6-1 with TRBJ2-7; 8 nucleotides match TRBD1. The CDR3 extends over 15 amino acids. The junction had 7 bases not matched to a gene; V was cut back by 2 bases and J by 4 bases. Germline lookup yields CDR1 MNHNS and CDR2 SASEGT.

The rearrangement links TRBV25-1 to TRBJ2-5, with TRBD1 matching 10 bases. Germline V gives CDR1 MGHDK, CDR2 SYGVNS. V dropped 8 bases and J dropped 4; count of bases not matched to a gene: 4. CDR3 length equals 13 residues. CDR3 DNA sequence: TGTGCCAGCCGTGGACAGGGGGGAGAGACCCAGTACTTC. This gives the protein CASRGQGGETQYF.

This clone was counted only a few times. This rearrangement joins TRBV19 to TRBJ2-1, with D possibly being TRBD2 (6 bases). The germline V gene has CDR1 LNHDA and CDR2 SQIVND (reference sequence). CDR3 size: 14 residues. Trimming cost V 7 bases and J 9 bases, with 19 bases left between them. In DNA, the CDR3 is TGTGCCAGTAAACGGTACCTAGCGAATGGTGAGCAGTTCTTC. It is translated as CASKRYLANGEQFF. The variable domain in full, with the rest retrieved from reference TRBV19 and TRBJ2-1, is DGGITQSPKYLFRKEGQNVTLSCEQNLNHDAMYWYRQDPGQGLRLIYYSQIVNDFQKGDIAEGYSVSREKKESFPLTVTSAQKNPTAFYLCASKRYLANGEQFFGPGTRLTVL.

This clone appeared a few times. This chain uses TRBV5-1 with TRBJ1-2, with D tentatively TRBD1 (5 bases). The V end lost 1 base, the J end lost 9 bases, and 19 bases lay between the germline ends. The CDR3 is 15 amino acids. Looked up from germline, CDR1 is SGHRS and CDR2 is YFSETQ. CDR3 DNA: TGCGCCAGCAGCTTGAATTACCGGCAGGGTCAAAGCTACACCTTC. It translates to CASSLNYRQGQSYTF.

J is TRBJ2-6 and V is TRBV28; tentative D call: TRBD2 (5 bases). Per the germline V gene, CDR1 is MDHEN and CDR2 is SYDVKM. The CDR3 runs 13 residues. The V end lost 6 bases, the J end lost 2 bases, and 5 bases lay between the germline ends. Written as DNA, the CDR3 is TGTGCCAGCAGGAGGGCTGGGGCCAACGTCCTGACTTTC. Its protein is CASRRAGANVLTF.

In its sample, this clone was seen a few times. The V and J genes are TRBV14 and TRBJ2-1, with 12 nucleotides matching TRBD2. V lost 6 bases, J lost 12 bases, and 15 bases stayed unmatched. In germline, CDR1 is SGHDN, CDR2 FVKESK. This CDR3 has 16 residues. CDR3 sequence reads: CASSLGLAGPQGWQFF. The CDR3 DNA reads as TGTGCCAGCAGTCTTGGACTAGCGGGACCCCAAGGCTGGCAGTTCTTC.

This clone was seen only a few times. This chain links TRBV28 with TRBJ1-1; weak D call: TRBD1 (5 bases). Deletions cut 6 bases from V and 5 bases from J, with 13 bases between. CDR1 is MDHEN and CDR2 is SYDVKM in the germline V gene. The CDR3 contains 13 residues. CDR3 region: CASSRHGATEAFF. CDR3 DNA sequence: TGTGCCAGCAGCCGACATGGGGCAACTGAAGCTTTCTTT.

This clone has only a few counts. The chain recombines TRBV28 with TRBJ2-7, with TRBD1 matching over 11 bases. The CDR3 sequence is 15 residues long. Trimming at V came to 6 bases and at J to 3 bases, leaving 7 bases not matched to a gene. The germline V gene encodes CDR1 MDHEN and CDR2 SYDVKM. CDR3 DNA sequence: TGTGCCAGCAGAACCCCCGGGACAGGGGGCTACGAGCAGTACTTC. This encodes CASRTPGTGGYEQYF. Using reference TRBV28 and TRBJ2-7 for the parts outside the CDR3, the full variable domain is DVKVTQSSRYLVKRTGEKVFLECVQDMDHENMFWYRQDPGLGLRLIYFSYDVKMKEKGDIPEGYSVSREKKERFSLILESASTNQTSMYLCASRTPGTGGYEQYFGPGTRLTVT.

The chain employs TRBV20-1 and TRBJ2-2; 7 nucleotides align to TRBD1. This CDR3 has 11 residues. Germline V CDR1 and CDR2: DFQATT, SNEGSKA (reference sequence). V dropped 5 bases and J dropped 14; count of bases not matched to a gene: 8. CDR3 sequence (DNA): TGCAGTGCTCCTACCGGGACAGAACTGTTTTTT. Protein product: CSAPTGTELFF.

The rearrangement uses TRBV6-5 and TRBJ1-4, with TRBD1 matching over 10 bases. This CDR3 is 15 amino acids long. The junction had 7 bases not matched to a gene; V was cut back by 6 bases and J by 6 bases. Germline loops: CDR1 MNHEY, CDR2 SVGAGI. The CDR3 loop is CASRARDRGHEKLFF. The CDR3 region has the DNA TGTGCCAGCAGGGCTAGGGACAGGGGACATGAAAAACTGTTTTTT.

This chain connects TRBV28 to TRBJ1-2; D call uncertain. Germline lookup yields CDR1 MDHEN and CDR2 SYDVKM. The CDR3 has 12 residues. Trimming left V 5 bases short and J 4 bases short, with 8 bases between. The chain's CDR3 is CASSRQAYGYTF. DNA of the CDR3: TGTGCCAGCAGTCGTCAGGCCTATGGCTACACCTTC.

The V gene is TRBV5-4, the J gene TRBJ1-5; 8 nucleotides align to TRBD1. This CDR3 comprises 16 residues. From germline, CDR1 is SGHNT and CDR2 YYREEE (reference sequence). V gave up 4 bases and J gave up 2 bases; unmatched junction bases: 8. The CDR3 nucleotides are TGTGCCAGCAGCGCTAGACAGGGGAACGGCAATCAGCCCCAGCATTTT. Protein sequence: CASSARQGNGNQPQHF.

Of note for this clone: Other DNA sequences in this specimen translate into the identical CDR3. This rearrangement joins TRBV19 to TRBJ2-3, with TRBD1 identical over 10 bases. Germline values: CDR1 LNHDA, CDR2 SQIVND (reference sequence). The CDR3 spans 14 residues. The V and J ends lost 9 bases and 2 bases, in that order; junction bases with no gene match: 5. The DNA of the CDR3 is TGTGCCAGCCGGGACAGGGGCAACACAGATACGCAGTATTTT. It specifies CASRDRGNTDTQYF. Together with reference TRBV19 and TRBJ2-3, the CDR3 gives the full variable domain: DGGITQSPKYLFRKEGQNVTLSCEQNLNHDAMYWYRQDPGQGLRLIYYSQIVNDFQKGDIAEGYSVSREKKESFPLTVTSAQKNPTAFYLCASRDRGNTDTQYFGPGTRLTVL.

The CDR3 DNA is TGTGCCAGCAGCTTATCCAACGGTGGAGATACGCAGTATTTT. Translating it yields CASSLSNGGDTQYF. The V and J genes are TRBV7-6 and TRBJ2-3; no clear D. The CDR3 loop spans 14 amino acids. The V and J ends lost 2 bases and 5 bases respectively, with 11 bases between them. Germline V gene lookup returns CDR1 SGHVS and CDR2 FNYEAQ.

The sample holds a few counts of this clone. The rearrangement uses TRBV6-1 and TRBJ1-5; the D is unclear. Germline CDR1 reads MNHNS; CDR2 reads SASEGT. CDR3 length equals 13 residues. V was shortened by 7 bases and J by 7 bases, with 14 bases between the two germline ends. CDR3 in amino acids: CASIAGTGQPQHF. The CDR3 DNA is TGTGCCAGCATCGCGGGAACTGGGCAGCCCCAGCATTTT.

The chain links TRBV4-2 to TRBJ2-5; 16 bases fit TRBD2. With V trimmed by 4 bases and J by 5 bases, 4 bases remained unmatched. Germline V lookup: CDR1 LGHNA, CDR2 YNFKEQ. The length of the CDR3 is 16 residues. Here the CDR3 reads CASSPGTSGREETQYF. CDR3 bases: TGTGCCAGCAGCCCAGGGACTAGCGGGAGGGAGGAGACCCAGTACTTC.

The chain employs TRBV18 and TRBJ2-5; the D gene is possibly TRBD2 (6 bases). V lost 1 base and J lost 5, with 11 bases in between. CDR3 length: 14 residues. From germline, CDR1 is KGHSH and CDR2 LQKENI. In nucleotides, the CDR3 is TGTGCCAGCTCACCACAGACTAGTGGTGAGACCCAGTACTTC. It yields the protein CASSPQTSGETQYF.

The chain recombines TRBV7-9 with TRBJ2-7; D call uncertain. Per germline, CDR1 SEHNR and CDR2 FQNEAQ (reference sequence). This CDR3 is 14 amino acids long. Trimming removed 1 base from V and 5 bases from J, with 12 bases in between. The CDR3 sequence is CASSLGLAQDEQYF. In DNA, the CDR3 is TGTGCCAGCAGCTTAGGTTTGGCCCAAGACGAGCAGTACTTC.

This sequence joins TRBV19 and TRBJ2-7, with 7 nucleotides matching TRBD2. The CDR3 consists of 17 residues. J gave up 3 bases and V 4 bases, and 15 bases lay outside the gene matches. CDR1 is LNHDA and CDR2 is SQIVND in the germline V gene (reference sequence). The chain's CDR3 is CASSTSRRGRAIYEQYF. DNA of the CDR3: TGTGCCAGTAGTACCTCTCGGAGAGGGAGGGCTATCTACGAGCAGTACTTC.